The rows below give T cell receptor beta chains drawn from one sample of a study of CD8+ T cells in alopecia areata. Profiled with immunoSEQ multiplex PCR; TCRdb holds only in-frame clones, not every one. This table has around 140,000 clones, roughly 62% appearing once. Specimen: CD4+ T cells sorted from blood, collected at week 0. The receptors were gathered from a human donor with alopecia areata. The CDR3 runs from the conserved cysteine through the conserved F or W. The D gene is left open where the match is weak. Some rows have no size entry. The others give once, few or many, or a class for an expanded clone.

j_gene,d_gene,len,abundance,v_gene,CDR3nt,CDR3aa
TRBJ1-2,NA,14,NA,TRBV5-4,TGTGCCAGCAGCTTGGGGGAGGGGCCGTATGGCTACACCTTC,CASSLGEGPYGYTF
TRBJ2-6,NA,18,once,TRBV9,TGTGCCAGCAGCGCCAGGGGCAGACAAACATCTGGGGCCAACGTCCTGACTTTC,CASSARGRQTSGANVLTF
TRBJ2-7,NA,12,NA,TRBV27,TGTGCCAGCAGTTTAGGGGGGGCCGAGCAGTACTTC,CASSLGGAEQYF
TRBJ2-3,NA,14,few,TRBV29-1,TGCAGCGTTGATTCCAGGGCTAGCACAGATACGCAGTATTTT,CSVDSRASTDTQYF
TRBJ1-2,NA,12,few,TRBV7-9,TGTGCCAGCAGCCGGAGAAACTATGGCTACACCTTC,CASSRRNYGYTF
TRBJ1-2,NA,15,NA,TRBV5-1,TGCGCCAGCAGCTTGGAAGTTCCAGAAAACTATGGCTACACCTTC,CASSLEVPENYGYTF
TRBJ2-2,TRBD2,16,NA,TRBV7-2,TGTGCCAGCAGCGTCCAACTAGCGGGGAACACCGGGGAGCTGTTTTTT,CASSVQLAGNTGELFF
TRBJ1-1,NA,14,NA,TRBV19,TGTGCCAGTAGTATAAGAAGCACGAACACTGAAGCTTTCTTT,CASSIRSTNTEAFF
TRBJ2-2,NA,15,few,TRBV4-3,TGCGCCAGCAGCCTTGTAACACCGAACACCGGGGAGCTGTTTTTT,CASSLVTPNTGELFF
TRBJ2-5,NA,16,NA,TRBV7-2,TGTGCCAGCAGCTTAGCGGGGGGAATCGGGGCCGAGACCCAGTACTTC,CASSLAGGIGAETQYF
TRBJ1-2,NA,13,NA,TRBV5-1,TGCGCCAGCAGGACCTGGGGCACCTATGGCTACACCTTC,CASRTWGTYGYTF
TRBJ2-3,NA,13,NA,TRBV11-3,TGTGCCAGCAGCGGCTCGGTGACAGATACGCAGTATTTT,CASSGSVTDTQYF
TRBJ1-2,TRBD1,14,NA,TRBV19,TGTGCCAGTAGCCCCGGGACAGAATTCTATGGCTACACCTTC,CASSPGTEFYGYTF
TRBJ1-6,TRBD1,15,once,TRBV4-3,TGCGCCAGCAGCCTCGACAGGGAGGCTAATTCACCCCTCCACTTT,CASSLDREANSPLHF
TRBJ2-3,TRBD1,15,NA,TRBV5-1,TGCGCCAGCAGGAAACAGGGGGCCCGCACAGATACGCAGTATTTT,CASRKQGARTDTQYF
TRBJ1-5,TRBD1,13,NA,TRBV10-1,TGCGCCAGCAGCCTGACAGGGGGCCAGCCCCAGCATTTT,CASSLTGGQPQHF
TRBJ1-6,NA,15,NA,TRBV30,TGTGCCTGGAGTTTAGGAATCGGAAATAATTCACCCCTCCACTTT,CAWSLGIGNNSPLHF